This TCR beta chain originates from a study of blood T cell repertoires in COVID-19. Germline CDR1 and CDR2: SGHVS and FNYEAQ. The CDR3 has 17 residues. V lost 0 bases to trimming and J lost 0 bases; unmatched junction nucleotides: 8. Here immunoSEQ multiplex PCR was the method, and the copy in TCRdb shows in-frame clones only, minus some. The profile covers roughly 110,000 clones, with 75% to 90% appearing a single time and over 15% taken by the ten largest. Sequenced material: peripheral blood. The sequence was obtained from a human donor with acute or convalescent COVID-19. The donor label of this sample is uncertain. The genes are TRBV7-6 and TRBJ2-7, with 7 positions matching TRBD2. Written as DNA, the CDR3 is TGTGCCAGCAGCTTAGCCCGTGGGGGGGTGGGCTCCTACGAGCAGTACTTC. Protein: CASSLARGGVGSYEQYF.